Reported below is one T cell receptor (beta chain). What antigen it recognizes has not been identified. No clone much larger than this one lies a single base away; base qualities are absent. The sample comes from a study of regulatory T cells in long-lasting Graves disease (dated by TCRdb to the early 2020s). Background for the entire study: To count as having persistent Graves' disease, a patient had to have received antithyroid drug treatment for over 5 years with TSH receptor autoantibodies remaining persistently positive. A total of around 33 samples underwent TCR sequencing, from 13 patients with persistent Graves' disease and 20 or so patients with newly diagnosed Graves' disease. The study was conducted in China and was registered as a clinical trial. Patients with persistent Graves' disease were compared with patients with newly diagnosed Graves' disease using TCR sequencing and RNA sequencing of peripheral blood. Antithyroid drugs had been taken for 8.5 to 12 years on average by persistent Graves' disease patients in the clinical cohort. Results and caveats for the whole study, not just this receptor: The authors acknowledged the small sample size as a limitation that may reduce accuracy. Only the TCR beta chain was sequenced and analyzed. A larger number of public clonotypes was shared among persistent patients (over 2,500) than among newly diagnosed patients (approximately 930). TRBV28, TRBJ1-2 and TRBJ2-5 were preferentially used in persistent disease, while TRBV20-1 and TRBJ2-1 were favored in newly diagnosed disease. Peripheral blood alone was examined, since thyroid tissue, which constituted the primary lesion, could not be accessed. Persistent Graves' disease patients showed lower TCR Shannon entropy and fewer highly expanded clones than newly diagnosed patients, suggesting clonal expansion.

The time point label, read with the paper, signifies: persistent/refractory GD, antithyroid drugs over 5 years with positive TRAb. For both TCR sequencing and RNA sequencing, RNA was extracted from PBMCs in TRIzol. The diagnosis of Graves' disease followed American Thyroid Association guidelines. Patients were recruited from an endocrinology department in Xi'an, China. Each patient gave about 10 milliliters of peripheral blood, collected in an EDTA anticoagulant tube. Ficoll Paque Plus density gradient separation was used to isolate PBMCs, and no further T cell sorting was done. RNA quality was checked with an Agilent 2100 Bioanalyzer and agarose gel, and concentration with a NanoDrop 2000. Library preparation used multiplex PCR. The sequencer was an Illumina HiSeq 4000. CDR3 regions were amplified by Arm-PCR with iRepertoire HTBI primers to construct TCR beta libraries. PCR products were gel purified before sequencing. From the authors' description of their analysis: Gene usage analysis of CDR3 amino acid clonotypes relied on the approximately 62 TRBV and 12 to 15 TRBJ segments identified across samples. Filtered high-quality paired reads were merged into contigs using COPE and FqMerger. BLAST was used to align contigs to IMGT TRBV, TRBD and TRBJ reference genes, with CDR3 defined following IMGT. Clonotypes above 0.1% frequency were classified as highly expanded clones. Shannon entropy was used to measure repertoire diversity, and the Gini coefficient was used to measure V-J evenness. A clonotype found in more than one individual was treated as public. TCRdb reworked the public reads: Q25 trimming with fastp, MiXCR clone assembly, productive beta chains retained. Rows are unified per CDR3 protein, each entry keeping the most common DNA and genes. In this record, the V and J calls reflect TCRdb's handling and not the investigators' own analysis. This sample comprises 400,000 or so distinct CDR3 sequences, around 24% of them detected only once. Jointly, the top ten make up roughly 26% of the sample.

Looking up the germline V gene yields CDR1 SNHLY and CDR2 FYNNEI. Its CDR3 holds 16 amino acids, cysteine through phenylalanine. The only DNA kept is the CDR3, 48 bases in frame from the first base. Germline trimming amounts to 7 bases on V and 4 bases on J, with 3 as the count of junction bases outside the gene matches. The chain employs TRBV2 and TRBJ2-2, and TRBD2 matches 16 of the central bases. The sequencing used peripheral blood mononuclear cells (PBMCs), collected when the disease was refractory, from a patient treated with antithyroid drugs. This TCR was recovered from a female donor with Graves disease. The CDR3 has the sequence CASKGLAGGGTGELFF. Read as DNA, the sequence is TGTGCCAGCAAGGGACTAGCGGGAGGGGGCACCGGGGAGCTGTTTTTT.